This entry lists 2 T cell receptor beta chains sequenced from one sample in a study of OX40 agonist ivuxolimab in advanced cancers. Sequencing was performed with immunoSEQ multiplex PCR; in TCRdb, only in-frame clones are kept and a portion is missing. The top ten clones hold less than 25% of a sample with 25,000 to 35,000 clones, around 80% of them seen once. This material consisted of CD4+ or CD8+ T cells sorted from blood, taken in a trial of the OX40 agonist ivuxolimab. The source of these receptors is an adult with an advanced solid tumor such as melanoma, head and neck, liver or kidney cancer.

This rearrangement joins TRBV6-1 to TRBJ2-1; D remains ambiguous. Per germline, CDR1 MNHNS and CDR2 SASEGT. V dropped 7 bases and J dropped 6 bases, with 7 bases sitting between them. The CDR3 has 11 amino acids. In DNA form, the CDR3 reads TGTGCCAGCACACGCGGCAATGAGCAGTTCTTC. Translating gives CASTRGNEQFF.

The rearrangement joins TRBV7-3 to TRBJ2-7; TRBD1 agrees at 8 bases. Germline CDR1 and CDR2: SGHTA and FQGTGA. V shed 5 bases, J shed 2 bases, and the junction held 8 bases outside the gene matches. The CDR3 consists of 15 residues. In DNA form, the CDR3 reads TGTGCCAGCAGCATAAGCACAGGGGGACCCTACGAGCAGTACTTC. Its translation: CASSISTGGPYEQYF.